This TCR beta chain emerged from a study of blood T cell repertoires in COVID-19 (dated by TCRdb to the early 2020s). As for the study more broadly: The collaborator samples originated in the United States, Italy and Spain and spanned the acute and convalescent phases of COVID-19. The repertoires were released in a freely available public database meant as a resource for research on the immune response to SARS-CoV-2. The material from the prospective study consisted of cDNA or gDNA derived from T cells, B-cell-depleted T cells, or PBMCs. The sample metadata nearly always contained a de-identified subject ID, COVID-19 status, age in years and sex. Subjects who had been exposed to COVID-19, were actively infected with it, or had recovered from it provided the deeply sampled blood TCRbeta repertoires that made up the dataset. Where available, HLA class I and class II types were obtained from metadata supplied by the sample provider rather than from assay-based typing. Samples came from the ongoing ImmuneRACE study (first 160 participants) plus 1,254 subjects from 6 global collaborators.

The immunoSEQ Assay, a bias-controlled multiplex PCR, was used to amplify TCRbeta CDR3 regions from genomic DNA. From the authors' description of their analysis: Nucleated cell counts per sample were estimated from amplification of reference gene primers within the assay. To quantify the absolute abundance of each unique TCRbeta CDR3 rearrangement, sequence reads were collapsed and filtered. For each sample, productive Simpson clonality was calculated by taking the square root of Simpson's diversity index across productive rearrangements. In its TCRdb copy, this immuneACCESS table keeps in-frame sequences only and misses some clones. Where compared with another copy, unresolved V genes explain less than half of these, and the others have no known cause. The DNA was the basis for D and trimming; V, J and clone size are from that table. This sample comprises over 200,000 clones, around nine tenths of them detected only once. Roughly 0.7% of the sample is in the top ten clones.

V lost 0 bases and J lost 0 bases, and the count of bases not matched to a germline gene is 6. CDR1 SGHRS and CDR2 YFSETQ are derived from the germline V gene. From its cysteine to its phenylalanine, the CDR3 spans 18 amino acids. Only the CDR3 DNA stays, 54 bases, in frame from base 1. Here is what the overall study found, with its caveats: Clinical and demographic metadata were provided uncurated, with the amount varying by source and participant.

Each collaborating institution followed its own protocols to collect whole blood in K2EDTA tubes. Collaborator samples were shipped for TCRbeta analysis as frozen whole blood, isolated PBMCs, or DNA extracted from either sample type. Concerning this clone itself: Its cognate antigen has yet to be identified. No much larger clone exists at a distance of one base, and base qualities are not known.

The sample was peripheral blood. The receptor's source is a man aged 35 to 55 with acute or convalescent COVID-19. The rearrangement joined TRBV5-1 to TRBJ2-2; 9 bases in the middle match TRBD2. The bases are TGCGCCAGCAGCTTGGAGGCTAGCGGGGCCGCGAACACCGGGGAGCTGTTTTTT. Translated, this is CASSLEASGAANTGELFF.